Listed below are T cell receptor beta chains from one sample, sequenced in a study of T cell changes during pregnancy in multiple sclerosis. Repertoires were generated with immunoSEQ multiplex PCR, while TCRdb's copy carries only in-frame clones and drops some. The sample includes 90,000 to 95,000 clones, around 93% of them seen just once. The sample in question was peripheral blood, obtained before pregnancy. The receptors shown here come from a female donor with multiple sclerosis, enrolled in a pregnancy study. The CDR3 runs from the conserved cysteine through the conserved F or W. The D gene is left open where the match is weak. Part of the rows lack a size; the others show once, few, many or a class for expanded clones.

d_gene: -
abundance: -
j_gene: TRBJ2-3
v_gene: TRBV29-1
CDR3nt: TGCAGCGCTCAAAGTAGAGTTTCAGATACGCAGTATTTT
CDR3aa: CSAQSRVSDTQYF

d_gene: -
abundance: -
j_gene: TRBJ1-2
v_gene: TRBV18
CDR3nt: TGTGCCAGCTCACCAGGGCCCGGCAGTGAGGGCTACACCTTC
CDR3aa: CASSPGPGSEGYTF

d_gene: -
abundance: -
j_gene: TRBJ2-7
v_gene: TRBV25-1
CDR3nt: TGTGCCAGCAGACAAACAGGGTCCTACGAGCAGTACTTC
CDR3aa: CASRQTGSYEQYF

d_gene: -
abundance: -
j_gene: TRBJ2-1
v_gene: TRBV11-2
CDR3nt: TGTGCCAGCAGCCCCTCGGTAGGGGGGAGGGCTTTCTCCTACAATGAGCAGTTCTTC
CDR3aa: CASSPSVGGRAFSYNEQFF

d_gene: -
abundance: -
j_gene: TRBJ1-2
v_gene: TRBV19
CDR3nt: TGTGCCGTTGGCAGCTATGGCTACACCTTC
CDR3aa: CAVGSYGYTF

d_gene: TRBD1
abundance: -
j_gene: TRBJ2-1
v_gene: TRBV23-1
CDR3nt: TGCGCCAGCAGTCAATCGAACAGGACAGGCACACACCCCATCATCTACAATGAGCAGTTCTTC
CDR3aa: CASSQSNRTGTHPIIYNEQFF

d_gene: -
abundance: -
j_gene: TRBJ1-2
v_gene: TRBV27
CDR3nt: TGTGCCAGCAGTTTAAGTAGAGGGGGTAGATATGATGGCTACACCTTC
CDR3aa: CASSLSRGGRYDGYTF

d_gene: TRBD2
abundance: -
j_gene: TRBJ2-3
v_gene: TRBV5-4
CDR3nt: TGTGCCAGCAGACTAGCGGGAGGGACGCAGTATTTT
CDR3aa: CASRLAGGTQYF

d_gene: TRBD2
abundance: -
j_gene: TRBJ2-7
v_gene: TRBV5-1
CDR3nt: TGCGCCAGCAGCTCGGAAGGGACTAGCGCCTACGAGCAGTACTTC
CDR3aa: CASSSEGTSAYEQYF

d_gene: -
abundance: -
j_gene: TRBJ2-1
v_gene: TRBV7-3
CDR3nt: TGTGCCAGCAGCCCGTCGGGATCTGAGCAGTTCTTC
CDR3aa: CASSPSGSEQFF

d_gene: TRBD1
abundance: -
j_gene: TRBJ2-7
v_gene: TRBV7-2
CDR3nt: TGTGCCAGCAGCTCCGGGACAGGAAGGGCCGAGCAGTACTTC
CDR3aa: CASSSGTGRAEQYF

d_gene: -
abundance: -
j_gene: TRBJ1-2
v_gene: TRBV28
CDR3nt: TGTGCCAGCAGTGGGGTTTGGGAGGGCGATGGCTACACCTTC
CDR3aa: CASSGVWEGDGYTF

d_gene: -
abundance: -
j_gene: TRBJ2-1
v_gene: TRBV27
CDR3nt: TGTGCCAGCAGTTTGATGGGAGAGGCCTACAATGAGCAGTTCTTC
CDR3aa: CASSLMGEAYNEQFF

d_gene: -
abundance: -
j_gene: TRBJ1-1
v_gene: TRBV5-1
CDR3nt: TGCGCCAGCAGCTTGGCCGGGGGGGGGACTGAAGCTTTCTTT
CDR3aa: CASSLAGGGTEAFF

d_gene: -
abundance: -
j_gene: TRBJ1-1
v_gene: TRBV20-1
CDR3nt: TGCAGTGCTAGACAGAACACTGAAGCTTTCTTT
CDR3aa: CSARQNTEAFF

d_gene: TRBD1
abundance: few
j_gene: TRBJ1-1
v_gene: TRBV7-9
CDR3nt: TGTGCCAGCAGCAAGACAGGGCTTGAAGCTTTCTTT
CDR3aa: CASSKTGLEAFF

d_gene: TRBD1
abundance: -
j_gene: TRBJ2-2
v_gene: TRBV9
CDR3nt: TGTGCCAGCAGTGGGACAGGGGTCGCCGGGGAGCTGTTTTTT
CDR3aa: CASSGTGVAGELFF

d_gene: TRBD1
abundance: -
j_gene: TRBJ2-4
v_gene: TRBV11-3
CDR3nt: TGTGCCAGCAGCCTGGGACAGGGGGGGAACATTCAGTACTTC
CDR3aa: CASSLGQGGNIQYF

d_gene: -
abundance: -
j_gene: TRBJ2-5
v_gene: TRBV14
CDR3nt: TGTGCCAGCAGCCAAGACCCTATACAAGAGACCCAGTACTTC
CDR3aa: CASSQDPIQETQYF

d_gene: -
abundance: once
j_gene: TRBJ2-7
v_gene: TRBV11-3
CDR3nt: TGTGCCAGCAGCCCGAGTGGGGGCACCTACGAGCAGTACTTC
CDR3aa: CASSPSGGTYEQYF

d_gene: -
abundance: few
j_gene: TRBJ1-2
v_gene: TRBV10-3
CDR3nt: TGTGCCATCAGTGAGTCGGCAGGGGAGAACTATGGCTACACCTTC
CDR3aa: CAISESAGENYGYTF

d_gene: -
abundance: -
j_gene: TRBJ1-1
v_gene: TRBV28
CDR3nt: TGTGCCAGCTCCTCTGCGGGGGCCACAGCGAACACTGAAGCTTTCTTT
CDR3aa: CASSSAGATANTEAFF

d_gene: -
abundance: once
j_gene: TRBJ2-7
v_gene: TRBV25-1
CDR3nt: TGTGCCAGCAGTGACAGCTACGAGCAGTACTTC
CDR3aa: CASSDSYEQYF

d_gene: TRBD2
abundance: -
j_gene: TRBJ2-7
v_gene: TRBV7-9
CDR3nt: TGTGCCAGCAGCTTAGAAGATAGCGGGGGGAAATCCTACGAGCAGTACTTC
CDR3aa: CASSLEDSGGKSYEQYF

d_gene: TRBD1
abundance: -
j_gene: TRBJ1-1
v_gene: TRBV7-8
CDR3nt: TGTGCCAGCAGCTTGGATAAAGTTAGGGGACAGGGGGCGAACACTGAAGCTTTCTTT
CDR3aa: CASSLDKVRGQGANTEAFF

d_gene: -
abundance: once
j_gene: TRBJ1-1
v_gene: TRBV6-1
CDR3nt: TGTGCCTCCCACGGAGGTATTGTCACTGAAGCTTTCTTT
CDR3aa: CASHGGIVTEAFF

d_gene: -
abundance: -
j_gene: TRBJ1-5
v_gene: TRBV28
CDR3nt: TGTGCCAGCAGCGGGAGATATAGCAATCAGCCCCAGCATTTT
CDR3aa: CASSGRYSNQPQHF

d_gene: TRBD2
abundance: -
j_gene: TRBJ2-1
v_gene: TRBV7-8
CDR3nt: TGTGCCAGCAGCAATCTAGCGGGAGGGGAGGAGCAGTTCTTC
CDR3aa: CASSNLAGGEEQFF

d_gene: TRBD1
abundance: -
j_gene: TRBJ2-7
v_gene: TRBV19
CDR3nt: TGTGCCAGTAGTATGGGGACAGGGGTCTACGAGCAGTACTTC
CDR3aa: CASSMGTGVYEQYF

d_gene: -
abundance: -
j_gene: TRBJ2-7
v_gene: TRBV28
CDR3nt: TGTGCCAGCGGGGGGTGGGCTCGGTACGAGCAGTACTTC
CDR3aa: CASGGWARYEQYF

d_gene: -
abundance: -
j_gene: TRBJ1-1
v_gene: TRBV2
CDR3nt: TGTGCCAGCAAGGCAGGCCCTGAAGCTTTCTTT
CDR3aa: CASKAGPEAFF

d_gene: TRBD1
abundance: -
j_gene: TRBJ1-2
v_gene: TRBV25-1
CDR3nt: TGTGCCAGCTCTGACAGGGGGGACACCTTC
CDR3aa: CASSDRGDTF

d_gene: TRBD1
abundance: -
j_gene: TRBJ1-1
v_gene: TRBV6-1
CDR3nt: TGTGCCAGCAATCGGAGGACAGGGGACACTGAAGCTTTCTTT
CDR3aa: CASNRRTGDTEAFF

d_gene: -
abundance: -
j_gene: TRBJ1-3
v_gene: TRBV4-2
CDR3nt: TGTGCCAGCAGCCAAGACGCTCTACGAAACACCATATATTTT
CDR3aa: CASSQDALRNTIYF

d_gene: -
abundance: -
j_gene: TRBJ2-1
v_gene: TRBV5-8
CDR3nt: TGTGCCAGCAGCTTGACCTACAGGAATGAGCAGTTCTTC
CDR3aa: CASSLTYRNEQFF

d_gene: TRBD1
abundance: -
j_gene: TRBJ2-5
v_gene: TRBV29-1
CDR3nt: TGCAGCGTCTCACAGGGGGCTTCGCGAGAGACCCAGTACTTC
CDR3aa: CSVSQGASRETQYF

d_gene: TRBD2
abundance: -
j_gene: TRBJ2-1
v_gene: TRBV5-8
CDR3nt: TGTGCCAGCAGGAAAAGACTAGCGGGGCATGAGCAGTTCTTC
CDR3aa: CASRKRLAGHEQFF

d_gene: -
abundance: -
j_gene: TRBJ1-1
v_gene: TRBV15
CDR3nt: TGTGCCACCAGTACGGGGTGGGGGGAAACTGAAGCTTTCTTT
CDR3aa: CATSTGWGETEAFF

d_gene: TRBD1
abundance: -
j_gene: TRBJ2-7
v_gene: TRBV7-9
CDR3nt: TGTGCCAGCAGCCTTTGGACAGGGGTGGCCTCCGGCGAGCAGTACTTC
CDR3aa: CASSLWTGVASGEQYF

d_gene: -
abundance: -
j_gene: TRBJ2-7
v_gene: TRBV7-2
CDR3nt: TGTGCCAGCAGCTTAGTCGGGGTATCCTCCTACGAGCAGTACTTC
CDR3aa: CASSLVGVSSYEQYF

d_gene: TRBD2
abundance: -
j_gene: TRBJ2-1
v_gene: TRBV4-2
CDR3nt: TGTGCCAGCAGGAACCAGCGGGGGGGGGATGAGCAGTTCTTC
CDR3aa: CASRNQRGGDEQFF

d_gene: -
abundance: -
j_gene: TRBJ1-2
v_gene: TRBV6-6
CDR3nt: TGTGCCAGCCGCTTTGAGGGCTACACCTTC
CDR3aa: CASRFEGYTF

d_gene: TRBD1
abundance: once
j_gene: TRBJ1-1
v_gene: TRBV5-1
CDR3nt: TGCGCCAGCAGCCCACTGAACAGGGGTTCCGAAGCTTTCTTT
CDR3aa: CASSPLNRGSEAFF

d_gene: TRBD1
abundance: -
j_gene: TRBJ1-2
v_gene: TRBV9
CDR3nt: TGTGCCAGCAGCGCGGATGGGACAGGGGGCCACCGTGTCTATGGCTACACCTTC
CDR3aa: CASSADGTGGHRVYGYTF

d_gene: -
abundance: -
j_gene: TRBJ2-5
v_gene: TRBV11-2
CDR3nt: TGTGCCAGCAGCTTCCGCGGGGAAGAGACCCAGTACTTC
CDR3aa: CASSFRGEETQYF

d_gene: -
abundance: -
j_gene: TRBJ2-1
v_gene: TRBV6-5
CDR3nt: TGTGCCAGCAGTTACCGTAGTAGCTTCAATGAGCAGTTCTTC
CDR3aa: CASSYRSSFNEQFF

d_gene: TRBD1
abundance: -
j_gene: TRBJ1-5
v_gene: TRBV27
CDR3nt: TGTGCCAGCAGTACCCAACCTGGGACAGGGACCAGCAATCAGCCCCAGCATTTT
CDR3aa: CASSTQPGTGTSNQPQHF

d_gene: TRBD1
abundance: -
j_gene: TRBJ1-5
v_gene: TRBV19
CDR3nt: TGTGCCAGTAGGCCAACAGGGGGGGACGGCAATCAGCCCCAGCATTTT
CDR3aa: CASRPTGGDGNQPQHF

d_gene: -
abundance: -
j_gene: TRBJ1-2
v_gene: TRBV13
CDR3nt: TGTGCCAGCAGCCAGTCGTTCCTACAGGATAATGGCTACACCTTC
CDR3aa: CASSQSFLQDNGYTF

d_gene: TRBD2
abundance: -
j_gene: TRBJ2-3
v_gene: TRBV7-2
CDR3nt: TGTGCCAGCAGCTTAGTCCTAGCGGGGGGGCGGTCCGTAGATACGCAGTATTTT
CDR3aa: CASSLVLAGGRSVDTQYF

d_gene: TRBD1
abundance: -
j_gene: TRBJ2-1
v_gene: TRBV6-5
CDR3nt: TGTGCCAGCAGTTACCGAGGACAGGGGGCGCGGAATGAGCAGTTCTTC
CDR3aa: CASSYRGQGARNEQFF

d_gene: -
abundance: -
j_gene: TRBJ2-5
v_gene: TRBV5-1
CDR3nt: TGCGCCAGCAGCTGGACAGAAAGACAAGAGACCCAGTACTTC
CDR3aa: CASSWTERQETQYF

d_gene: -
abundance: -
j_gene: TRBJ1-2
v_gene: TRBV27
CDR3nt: TGTGCCAGCAGTCCGAGGGGGAATGGCTACACCTTC
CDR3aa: CASSPRGNGYTF

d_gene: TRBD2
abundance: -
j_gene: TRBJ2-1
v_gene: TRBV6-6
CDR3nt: TGTGCCAGCATTCGCGGGGGGGAAAGCAATGAGCAGTTCTTC
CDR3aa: CASIRGGESNEQFF

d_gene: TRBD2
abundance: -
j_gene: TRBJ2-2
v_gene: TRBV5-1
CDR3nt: TGCGCCAGCAGCTTGGTTGCGGGAGCTACCGGGGAGCTGTTTTTT
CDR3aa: CASSLVAGATGELFF